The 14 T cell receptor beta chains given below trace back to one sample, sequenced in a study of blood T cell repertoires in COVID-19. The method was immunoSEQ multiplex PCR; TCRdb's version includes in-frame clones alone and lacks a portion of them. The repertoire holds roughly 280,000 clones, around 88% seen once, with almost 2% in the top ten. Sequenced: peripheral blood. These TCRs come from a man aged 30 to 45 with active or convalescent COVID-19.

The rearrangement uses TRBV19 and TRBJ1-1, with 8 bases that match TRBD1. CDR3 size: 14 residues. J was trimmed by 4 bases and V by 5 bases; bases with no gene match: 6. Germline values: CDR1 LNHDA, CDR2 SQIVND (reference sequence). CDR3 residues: CASSAYRGTTEAFF. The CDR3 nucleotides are TGTGCCAGTAGTGCTTACAGGGGGACCACTGAAGCTTTCTTT.

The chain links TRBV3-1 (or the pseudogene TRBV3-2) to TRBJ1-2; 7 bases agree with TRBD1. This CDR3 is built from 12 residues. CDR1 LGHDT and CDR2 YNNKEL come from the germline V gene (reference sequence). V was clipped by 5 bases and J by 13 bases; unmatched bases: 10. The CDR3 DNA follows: TGTGCCAGCAGCGGCCTCACAGGGGCCGTCACCTTC. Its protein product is CASSGLTGAVTF.

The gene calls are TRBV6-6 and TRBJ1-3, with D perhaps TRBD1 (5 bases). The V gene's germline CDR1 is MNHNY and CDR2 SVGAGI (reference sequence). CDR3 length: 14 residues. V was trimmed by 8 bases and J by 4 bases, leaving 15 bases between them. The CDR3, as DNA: TGTGCCAGCGGCGCAGGTCAGGGCGGAAACACCATATATTTT. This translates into CASGAGQGGNTIYF.

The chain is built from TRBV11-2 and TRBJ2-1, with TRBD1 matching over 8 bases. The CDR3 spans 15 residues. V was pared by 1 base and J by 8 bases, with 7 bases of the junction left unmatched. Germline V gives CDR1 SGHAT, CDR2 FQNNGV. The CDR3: CASSLAGTGGDEQFF. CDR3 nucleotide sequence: TGTGCCAGCAGCTTAGCCGGGACAGGAGGCGATGAGCAGTTCTTC.

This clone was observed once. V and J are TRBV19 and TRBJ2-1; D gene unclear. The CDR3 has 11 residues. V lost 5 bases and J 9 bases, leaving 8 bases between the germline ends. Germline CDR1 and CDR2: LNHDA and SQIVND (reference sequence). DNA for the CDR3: TGTGCCAGTAGTGCGTCCCTTGAGCAGTTCTTC. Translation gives CASSASLEQFF.

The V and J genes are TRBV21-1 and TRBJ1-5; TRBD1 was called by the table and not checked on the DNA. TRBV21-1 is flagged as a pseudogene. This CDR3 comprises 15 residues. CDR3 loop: CASSKRTDSNQPQHF. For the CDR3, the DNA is TGTGCCAGCAGCAAGCGGACAGATAGCAATCAGCCCCAGCATTTT.

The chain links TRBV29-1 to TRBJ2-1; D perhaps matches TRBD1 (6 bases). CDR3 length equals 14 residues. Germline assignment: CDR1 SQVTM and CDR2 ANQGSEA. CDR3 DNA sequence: TGCACCGTAAACCGGGACACAACCTACAATGAGCAGTTCTTC. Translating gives CTVNRDTTYNEQFF.

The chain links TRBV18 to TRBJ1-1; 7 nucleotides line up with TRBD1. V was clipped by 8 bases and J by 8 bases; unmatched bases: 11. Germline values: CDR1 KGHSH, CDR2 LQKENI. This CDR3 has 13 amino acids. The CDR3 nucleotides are TGTGCCAGCCTCAGGGACAGCAGCGAGGAAGCTTTCTTT. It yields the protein CASLRDSSEEAFF.

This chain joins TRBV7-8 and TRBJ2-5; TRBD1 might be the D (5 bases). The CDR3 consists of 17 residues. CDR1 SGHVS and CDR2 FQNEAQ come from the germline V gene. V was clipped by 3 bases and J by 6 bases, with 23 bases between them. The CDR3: CASSFPVPSGAVKTQYF. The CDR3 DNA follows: TGTGCCAGCAGCTTCCCGGTGCCCTCTGGGGCCGTGAAGACCCAGTACTTC.

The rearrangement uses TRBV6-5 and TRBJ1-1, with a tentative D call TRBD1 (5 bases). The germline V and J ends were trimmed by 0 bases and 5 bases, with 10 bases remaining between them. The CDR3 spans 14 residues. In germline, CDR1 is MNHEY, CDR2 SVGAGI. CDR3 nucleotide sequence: TGTGCCAGCAGTTACTCGGCAGGGCGAACTGAAGCTTTCTTT. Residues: CASSYSAGRTEAFF.

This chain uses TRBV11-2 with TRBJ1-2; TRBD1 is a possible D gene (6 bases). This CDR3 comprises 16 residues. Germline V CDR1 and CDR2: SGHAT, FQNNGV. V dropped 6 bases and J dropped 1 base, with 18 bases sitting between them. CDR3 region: CASRRGPRGNNYGYTF. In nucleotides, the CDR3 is TGTGCCAGCAGACGAGGACCCAGGGGTAATAACTATGGCTACACCTTC. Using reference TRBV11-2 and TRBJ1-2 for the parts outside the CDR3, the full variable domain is EAGVAQSPRYKIIEKRQSVAFWCNPISGHATLYWYQQILGQGPKLLIQFQNNGVVDDSQLPKDRFSAERLKGVDSTLKIQPAKLEDSAVYLCASRRGPRGNNYGYTFGSGTRLTVV.

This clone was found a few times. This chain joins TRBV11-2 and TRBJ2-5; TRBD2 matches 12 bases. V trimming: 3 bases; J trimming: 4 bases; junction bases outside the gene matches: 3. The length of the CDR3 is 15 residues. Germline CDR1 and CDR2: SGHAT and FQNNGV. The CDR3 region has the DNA TGTGCCAGCAGCTTGACTAGCGGGAGACCAGAGACCCAGTACTTC. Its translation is CASSLTSGRPETQYF. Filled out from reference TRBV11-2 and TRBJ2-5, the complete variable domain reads EAGVAQSPRYKIIEKRQSVAFWCNPISGHATLYWYQQILGQGPKLLIQFQNNGVVDDSQLPKDRFSAERLKGVDSTLKIQPAKLEDSAVYLCASSLTSGRPETQYFGPGTRLLVL.

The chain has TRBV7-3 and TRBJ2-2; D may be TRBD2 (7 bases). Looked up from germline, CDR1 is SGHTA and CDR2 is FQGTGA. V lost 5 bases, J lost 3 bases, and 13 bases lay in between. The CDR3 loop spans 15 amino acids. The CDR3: CASSLQGRDTGELFF. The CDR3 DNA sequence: TGTGCCAGCAGCCTCCAGGGGAGGGACACCGGGGAGCTGTTTTTT.

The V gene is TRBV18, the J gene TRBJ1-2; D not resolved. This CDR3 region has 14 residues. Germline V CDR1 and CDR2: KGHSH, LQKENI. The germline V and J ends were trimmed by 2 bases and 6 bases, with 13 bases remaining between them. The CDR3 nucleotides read TGTGCCAGCTCACCAGGAATGGAAACTAATGGCTACACCTTC. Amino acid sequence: CASSPGMETNGYTF.